This TCR beta chain originates from a study of blood T cells in healthy people across ages (dated by TCRdb to between 2014 and 2016). Looking at the study overall: In model experiments, roughly one uniquely barcoded TCR beta cDNA molecule per two T cells was captured by template switching. Using deep sequencing normalized with unique cDNA molecular identifiers, the study measured how TCR beta repertoire diversity changes with age. Four age groups were formed from the donors: young (average roughly 15 years), middle-aged (approximately 40), aged (62) and long-lived (more than 75). For two donors (one aged 18 to 29 and one aged 80 or older), the study analyzed two additional independent replicas of 1 million unique cDNA reads from the same blood draw. Overall results and qualifications from the work: The percentage of naive T cells measured by flow cytometry correlated strongly with observed TCR beta diversity. Estimates of total diversity based on one million sequenced T cells were regarded as lower bounds and as underestimates. Bulk unsorted PBMC profiling prevented conclusive comparison of naive and antigen-experienced compartments. Because the CMV infection status of the donors was unknown, age-related changes in expanded clonotypes may potentially have been confounded. As age increased, observed TCR beta diversity per million T cells dropped in a roughly linear way, and a significant reduction was already evident by age 40. Compared with the aged group, more naive CD4+ T cells, fewer expanded clones and increased TCR diversity were shown by the long-lived group, suggesting age selection.

Many counts were recorded for this clonotype. Its recognized antigen is unknown. The junction does not match germline at one end; this may be a read error. Donors were about 36 systemically healthy Caucasian individuals from Russia aged roughly 6 to 100 years. Roughly 9 milliliters of peripheral blood were drawn from each donor into EDTA-treated Vacutainer tubes. Ficoll-Paque density-gradient centrifugation was used to isolate PBMCs, with at least 6 million obtained per sample. Total RNA was extracted from PBMCs with Trizol reagent, with at least 6 micrograms obtained per sample. Naive CD45RAhigh/CD27high T cell percentages were measured by flow cytometry on a PBMC aliquot from every donor. Receptor libraries were prepared by 5' RACE. The listed sequencing device is Illumina HiSeq 2500. A second roughly 6 to 12 cycle PCR used a sample-barcoded 5' primer and a J-beta primer mix. Each TCR beta cDNA molecule received a unique molecular identifier from a template-switch 5' adaptor carrying 12 random nucleotides. At least 3 million CDR3-containing paired-end reads were obtained from each sample. All of the RNA was converted into first-strand cDNA using the Mint cDNA synthesis kit, with a TRBC-specific oligonucleotide serving as the primer. Following uracil-DNA glycosylase treatment, all cDNA underwent a first 18-cycle PCR with the universal primers M1SS and BC2_uni_R. Regarding the original processing steps: For normalization, 1 million high-quality reads were randomly selected from each sample, with every read carrying a distinct molecular identifier. Reads with shared molecular identifiers were discarded instead of being binned into consensus sequences. MiTCR, set to a Q25 quality threshold and the strictest error-elimination algorithm, was used for CDR3 identification, clonotype clustering and error correction. A nonparametric unseen species model using Euler transformation provided a lower-bound estimate of total TCR beta diversity. The raw public reads went through TCRdb reprocessing: fastp at Q25, MiXCR clone calling, in-frame beta chains kept. Each entry merges the rows of one CDR3 protein and shows their most common DNA and genes. TCRdb's processing, not the authors' own work, is the source of the V and J calls. This sample comprises over a million distinct CDR3 sequences, roughly 24% of them detected only once. The ten largest clonotypes hold about 0.69% of the sample.

Taken from cysteine to phenylalanine, the CDR3 has 16 residues. Here the CDR3 DNA is all that survives: 48 bases in frame from base 1. The CDR1 and CDR2 encoded by the germline V gene are SGHRS and YFSETQ. These data are also associated with another study on T cells of mothers and their children. The second study, in turn, reports: Donors were nine systemically healthy Caucasian individuals: three mothers and their six children. cDNA synthesis consumed the entire amount of extracted RNA, loaded at around 1.5 ug RNA in each 15 ul reaction. In the second PCR, sample barcodes and 2-4 random nucleotides were introduced via the M1S primer. Each mother yielded over 9.5 million TCR beta CDR3 reads and each child some 3 million reads. Thymic selection similarly shapes TCR recombination output in related and unrelated pairs, with minor effect from inherited differences. Related mother-child pairs always showed normalized repertoire overlap that was slightly higher than in unrelated mother-child pairs, though the difference was never significant. Persistent microchimeric T cell clones were not detected, at a sensitivity of about 100 clones per million clonotypes. The study used deep NGS to compare TCR beta repertoires of mothers and children, seeking features distinguishing related mother-child pairs from unrelated individuals. The mean age was about 38 +/- 4 years for the mothers and about 12 +/- 4 years for the children. Libraries were sequenced on Illumina HiSeq 2000 with 100+100 nt paired-end reads after adapter ligation with NEBNext reagents. To avoid cross-contamination, the mother libraries and the child libraries were prepared a month apart and sequenced in separate runs. Each donor had between roughly 450,000 and 2,300,000 distinct TCR beta clonotypes identified. Naive TCR beta clonotypes were estimated from low-frequency clonotypes matched to each donor's FACS-determined naive share, without sorting.

The clonotype comes from a girl aged 2-10 years in good health. The sample taken for sequencing was blood. The receptor chain draws on TRBV5-1 and TRBJ2-1; 15 bases in the middle match TRBD2. The DNA sequence follows: TGTGCCAGCAGTGGGGGACTAGCGGGGGGCTACAATGAGCAGTTCTTC. Translated, it gives CASSGGLAGGYNEQFF.